This TCR beta chain was recovered during a study of PD-1 blockade in classical Hodgkin lymphoma. Per the germline V gene, CDR1 is MDHEN and CDR2 is SYDVKM. The length of the CDR3 is 13 residues. The V end lost 4 bases, the J end lost 8 bases, and 12 bases lay between the germline ends. Only in-frame clones appear in the TCRdb table, and some are missing; sequencing was by immunoSEQ multiplex PCR. The sample lists about 64,000 clones, 85% to 95% seen once, with 8% in the top ten. As to time point: cycle 4 day 1 (C4D1), after less than 7 weeks of nivolumab. With no exception, relapse followed autologous stem cell transplantation in all patients, and brentuximab vedotin exposure varied.

The specimen comprised peripheral blood mononuclear cells (PBMCs), sampled before the fourth cycle of nivolumab. The rearrangement uses TRBV28 and TRBJ2-1; D is uncertain. This sequence was found in a human donor with classical Hodgkin lymphoma. CDR3 in amino acids: CASSSSRADEQFF. The CDR3 DNA reads TGTGCCAGCAGTTCAAGTAGGGCGGATGAGCAGTTCTTC. The entire variable domain, with the rest obtained from reference TRBV28 and TRBJ2-1, is as follows: DVKVTQSSRYLVKRTGEKVFLECVQDMDHENMFWYRQDPGLGLRLIYFSYDVKMKEKGDIPEGYSVSREKKERFSLILESASTNQTSMYLCASSSSRADEQFFGPGTRLTVL.